The clone carrying this T cell receptor beta chain was detected only a few times. What it recognizes is unknown. The data stem from a study of beta chain features in type 1 diabetes. Study findings and constraints: More deletions and fewer insertions at VDJ junctions were seen in type 1 diabetes patients. HLA effects on TCRB rearrangement stayed unresolved here. Among all four CD4+ subsets, Type 1 diabetes patients had TCRB CDR3s that were moderately but significantly shorter. Sequencing from cDNA could over-represent high-TCR-expressing cells.

Expressed TCRB transcripts were sequenced after all isolated RNA was converted to cDNA. Here immunoSEQ multiplex PCR was the method, and the copy in TCRdb shows in-frame clones only, minus some. The sample carries 120,000 or so clones, 17% recorded once. Sequencing was done on a sample of central memory CD4+ T cells from blood. This TCR was recovered from a man aged 18-30 years with type 1 diabetes.

The CDR3 nucleotides read TGTGCCAGCAGCCTACCGGAGGCGGGGGGCCTGGGAGATACGCAGTATTTT. This sequence encodes CASSLPEAGGLGDTQYF. The gene calls are TRBV5-6 and TRBJ2-3; TRBD2 matches 8 bases. The CDR3 consists of 17 residues. V shed 4 bases and J 5 bases; nucleotides not matched to a gene: 15. Per the germline V gene, CDR1 is SGHDT and CDR2 is YYEEEE.